This T cell receptor beta chain stems from a study of vaccination and CD4 T cells after COVID-19 (dated by TCRdb to about 2022). Broadly, across the study: In the convalescent cohort there were six males and four females, among whom were two Hispanic individuals, seven Caucasians, two Asians and one multiracial person. Two doses of either the Pfizer-BioNTech BNT162b2 vaccine (n=8) or the Moderna mRNA-1273 vaccine (n=2) were administered to participants. Post-COVID blood samples from convalescent patients were collected a median of around 100 days after diagnosis, with a range of 35 to 161 days. Post-vaccine blood samples were taken a median of approximately 70 days after the second vaccine dose, with a range of about 13 to 250 days. Overlapping spike peptide pools from SARS-CoV-2 and from the common cold coronaviruses HCoV-NL63, HCoV-OC43 and HCoV-229E were used as culture stimuli. In control cultures, a CEFX viral epitope pool was used as positive control, an HIV-1 Nef peptide pool was used as negative control, or no peptide was added. In 10 COVID-19 convalescent patients and a handful of infection-naive healthy vaccine recipients, researchers compared the spike-specific CD4+ TCR repertoire from before mRNA vaccination with the repertoire from after.

The sample's treatment or condition label, decoded: approximately nine-day PBMC culture with coronavirus spike peptide pools or control peptides (ViraFEST assay). The ViraFEST assay was used in the study, in which antigen-specific T cells were expanded with peptide pools and expanded clonotypes were subsequently identified by TCR sequencing. Negative nucleocapsid antibody tests before and after vaccination confirmed that the healthy vaccine recipients had no prior SARS-CoV-2 infection. Each well held approximately 2 million PBMCs cultured in IMDM containing about 5% human AB serum and about 10 IU/ml IL-2, with about 9.1 ug/ml peptide pools added. On days 3 and 7, half of the culture medium was replaced with fresh IL-2-containing medium. CD4+ T cells were isolated after around 11 days of culture through negative selection using the EasySep CD4+ T cell isolation kit. Ficoll-Paque Plus gradient centrifugation was used to isolate PBMCs from whole blood, and the isolated PBMCs were then either used fresh or cryopreserved at -140C. In general, triplicate wells were set up for every culture condition.

This clonotype was counted only a few times. The specificity of this receptor is unknown. The junction does not match germline at one end; this may be a read error. The CDR3, from cysteine to phenylalanine, totals 17 residues. The entry retains the CDR3 DNA only, 51 bases that are in frame from base 1. The germline V gene (reference sequence) provides CDR1 MNHEY and CDR2 SMNVEV. Libraries were constructed by PCR. DNA from cultured CD4+ T cells underwent TCR sequencing with the Oncomine TCR Beta short-read assay at the Johns Hopkins FTIC core. The QIAamp micro DNA kit was used to extract genomic DNA from the cultured CD4+ T cells. Oncomine TCR Beta libraries from cultured CD4+ T cells were pooled using unique dual indexes and sequenced on an Illumina iSeq 100. Per the source publication's procedure: Non-productive sequences were filtered out, and CDR3s that did not start with C, did not end with F or W, or were shorter than 7 amino acids were discarded. Antigen-specific clonotypes were identified using the MANAFEST web application through comparison of peptide-stimulated wells with reference and other culture wells. For a clone to be called positive, the clone needed an FDR below 0.05, an odds ratio above 5, and a productive frequency above 0.1% in at least two of three replicate wells. Clonotypes that were significantly expanded in both SARS-CoV-2 spike wells and at least one common cold coronavirus spike condition were defined as cross-reactive. Levenshtein distances (stringdist) and unrooted phylogenetic trees (ape) in R version 3.6.1 were used to assess CDR3 homology. The public reads were quality trimmed at Q25 with fastp and then assembled into clones with MiXCR by TCRdb, keeping productive beta chains. One record per CDR3 amino acid sequence lists the most common genes and DNA. The V and J calls were not made by the authors but by TCRdb's processing. The sample table shows around 26,000 distinct CDR3 sequences, and roughly 67% are seen once. Roughly 15% of the sample goes to the ten largest clones.

On the study overall, not on this receptor specifically: Nearly all vaccine-specific clones in convalescent patients (304 of 307) were mono-reactive for SARS-CoV-2 spike rather than cross-reactive with common cold coronaviruses. The median number of SARS-CoV-2-reactive clonotypes rose from around 20 after infection to a few dozen after vaccination, but the change was not significant. Among convalescent patients, a median 86.3% of the SARS-CoV-2-reactive clones seen after vaccination appeared only after vaccination, which suggests priming specific to the vaccine. Relatively few convalescent patients were included in the study, and early timepoints after natural infection were not analyzed.

The rearranged segments are TRBV27 and TRBJ1-2; TRBD1 might be the D gene, on 6 matching bases. This clonotype originated in a human donor who received a COVID-19 vaccine. This material consisted of CD4+ T cells from blood, cultured in vitro, taken after SARS-CoV-2 vaccination. The CDR3 reads as follows: CASSSLKRQELGYAYTF. The nucleotide sequence reads TGTGCCAGCAGTTCTCTTAAAAGACAGGAGCTAGGCTATGCCTACACCTTC.